This section outlines one T cell receptor (beta chain) sequence together with its context. Trimming removed 4 bases from V and 1 base from J; junction bases left unmatched: 7. The CDR3 length is 17 residues. Germline V gene data show CDR1 as LNHDA and CDR2 as SQIVND (reference sequence). The sample belongs to a study of blood T cell repertoires in COVID-19. Only in-frame clones appear in the TCRdb table, and some are missing; sequencing was by immunoSEQ multiplex PCR. Among more than 35,000 clones listed, 65% to 90% were seen once. The sequenced sample was peripheral blood. This chain links TRBV19 with TRBJ2-1; 10 nucleotides match TRBD2. The clonotype was recovered from a human donor in a cohort sampled during active COVID-19. The CDR3 loop is CASSSSGRAWSYNEQFF. The DNA of the CDR3 is TGTGCCAGTAGTAGCAGCGGGAGGGCCTGGTCCTACAATGAGCAGTTCTTC.